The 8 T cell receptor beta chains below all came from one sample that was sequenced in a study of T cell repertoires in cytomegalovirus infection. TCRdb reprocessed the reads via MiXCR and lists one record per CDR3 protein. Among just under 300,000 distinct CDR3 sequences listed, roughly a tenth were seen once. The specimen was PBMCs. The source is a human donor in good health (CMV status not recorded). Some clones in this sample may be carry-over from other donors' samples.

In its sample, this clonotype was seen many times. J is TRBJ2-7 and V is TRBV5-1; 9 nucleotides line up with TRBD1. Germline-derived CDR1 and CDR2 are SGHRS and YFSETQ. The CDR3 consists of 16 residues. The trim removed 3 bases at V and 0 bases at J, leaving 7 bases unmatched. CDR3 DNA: TGCGCCAGCAGCTCGCCCCGGGACAGGGTCTCCTACGAGCAGTACTTC. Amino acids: CASSSPRDRVSYEQYF.

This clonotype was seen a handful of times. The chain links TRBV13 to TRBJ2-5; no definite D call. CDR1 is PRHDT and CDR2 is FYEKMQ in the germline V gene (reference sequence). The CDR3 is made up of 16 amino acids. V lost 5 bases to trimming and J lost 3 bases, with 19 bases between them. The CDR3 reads CASSLASPAFKETQYF. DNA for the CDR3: TGTGCCAGCAGCCTCGCCAGCCCCGCGTTTAAAGAGACCCAGTACTTC.

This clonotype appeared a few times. CDR3 in amino acids: CASSESLGFSGNTIYF. As DNA, the CDR3 is TGCGCCAGCAGTGAGTCATTGGGCTTCTCTGGAAACACCATATATTTT. The chain carries TRBV10-2 and TRBJ1-3; D is uncertain. This CDR3 spans 16 amino acids. V was pared by 0 bases and J by 0 bases, with 9 bases between. Germline loops: CDR1 WSHSY, CDR2 SAAADI.

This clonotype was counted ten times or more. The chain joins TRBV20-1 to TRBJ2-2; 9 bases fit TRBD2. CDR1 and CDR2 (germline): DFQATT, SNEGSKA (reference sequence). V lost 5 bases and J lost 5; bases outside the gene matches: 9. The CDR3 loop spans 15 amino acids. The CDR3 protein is CSAQRAGGPTGELFF. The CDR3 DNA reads TGCAGTGCTCAGCGGGCGGGGGGGCCGACCGGGGAGCTGTTTTTT.

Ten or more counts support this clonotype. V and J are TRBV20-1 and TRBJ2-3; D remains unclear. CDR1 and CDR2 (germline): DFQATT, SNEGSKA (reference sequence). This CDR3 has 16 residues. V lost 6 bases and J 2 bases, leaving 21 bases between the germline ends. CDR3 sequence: CSAPPSLAEITDTQYF. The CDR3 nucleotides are TGCAGTGCCCCCCCATCCCTCGCGGAGATCACAGATACGCAGTATTTT.

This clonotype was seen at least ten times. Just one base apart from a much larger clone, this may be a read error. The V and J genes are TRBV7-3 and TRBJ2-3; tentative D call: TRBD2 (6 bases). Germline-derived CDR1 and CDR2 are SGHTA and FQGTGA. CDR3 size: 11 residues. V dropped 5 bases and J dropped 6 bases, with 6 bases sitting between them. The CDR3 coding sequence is TGTGCCAGCAGCGCGGGGGATACGCAGTATTTT. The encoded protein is CASSAGDTQYF.

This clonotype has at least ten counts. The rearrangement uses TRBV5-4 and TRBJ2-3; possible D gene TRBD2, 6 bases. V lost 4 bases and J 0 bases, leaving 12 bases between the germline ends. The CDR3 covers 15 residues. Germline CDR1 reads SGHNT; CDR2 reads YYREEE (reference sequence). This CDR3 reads CASSPPGLSTDTQYF. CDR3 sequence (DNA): TGTGCCAGCAGCCCCCCGGGACTCAGCACAGATACGCAGTATTTT.

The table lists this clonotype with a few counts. Here the CDR3 reads CASSSKTGRNTEAFF. The CDR3 DNA sequence: TGCGCCAGCAGCTCCAAGACAGGGCGGAACACTGAAGCTTTCTTT. J is TRBJ1-1 and V is TRBV5-1; TRBD1 matches at 7 bases. There are 15 residues in the CDR3. The germline CDR1 and CDR2 sequences are SGHRS and YFSETQ. Trimming removed 3 bases from V and 1 base from J; junction bases left unmatched: 6.